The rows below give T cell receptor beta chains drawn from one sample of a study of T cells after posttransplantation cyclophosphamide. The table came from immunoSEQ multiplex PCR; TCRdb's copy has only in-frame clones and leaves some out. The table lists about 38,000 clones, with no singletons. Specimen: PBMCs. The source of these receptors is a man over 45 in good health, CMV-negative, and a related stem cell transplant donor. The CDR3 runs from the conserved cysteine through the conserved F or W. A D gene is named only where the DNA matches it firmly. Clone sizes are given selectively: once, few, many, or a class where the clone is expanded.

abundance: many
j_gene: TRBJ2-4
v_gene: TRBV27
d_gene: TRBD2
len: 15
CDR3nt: TGTGCCAGCAGTTCTCTAGCGGGAGGGCGGAACATTCAGTACTTC
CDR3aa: CASSSLAGGRNIQYF

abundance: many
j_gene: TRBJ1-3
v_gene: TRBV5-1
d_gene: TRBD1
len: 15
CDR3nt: TGCGCCAGCAGCTTGGTGGCAGGGGGTGGAAACACCATATATTTT
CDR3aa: CASSLVAGGGNTIYF

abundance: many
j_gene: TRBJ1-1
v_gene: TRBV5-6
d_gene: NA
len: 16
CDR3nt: TGTGCCAGCAGCGACCGGGACAAACAAGGGTACACTGAAGCTTTCTTT
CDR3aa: CASSDRDKQGYTEAFF

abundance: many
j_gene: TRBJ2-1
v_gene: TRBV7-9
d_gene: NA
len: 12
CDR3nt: TGTGCCAGCAGCTCGGACTCCGGTGAGCAGTTCTTC
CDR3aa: CASSSDSGEQFF

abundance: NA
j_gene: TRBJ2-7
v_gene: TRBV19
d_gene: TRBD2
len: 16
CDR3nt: TGTGCCAGTAGTTTCGCGGAGGCGGGAGGCTCCTACGAGCAGTACTTC
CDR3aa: CASSFAEAGGSYEQYF

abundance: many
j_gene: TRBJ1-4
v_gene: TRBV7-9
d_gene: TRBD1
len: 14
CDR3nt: TGTGCCAGCACCTTTGGAGGGGGCGGTGAAAAACTGTTTTTT
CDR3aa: CASTFGGGGEKLFF

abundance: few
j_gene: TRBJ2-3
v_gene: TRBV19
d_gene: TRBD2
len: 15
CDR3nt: TGTGCCAGTAGTGGACTAGCAGATAGCACAGATACGCAGTATTTT
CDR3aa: CASSGLADSTDTQYF

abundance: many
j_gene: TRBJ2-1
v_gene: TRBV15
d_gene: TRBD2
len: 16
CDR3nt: TGTGCCACCAGCCCTACTGGGACTAGAGGTTACAATGAGCAGTTCTTC
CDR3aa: CATSPTGTRGYNEQFF

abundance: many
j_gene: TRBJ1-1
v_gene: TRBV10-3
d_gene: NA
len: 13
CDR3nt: TGTGCCATCAGGTTTAACGGGGAGACTGAAGCTTTCTTT
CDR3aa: CAIRFNGETEAFF

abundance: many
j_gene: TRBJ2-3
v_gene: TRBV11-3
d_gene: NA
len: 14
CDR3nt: TGTGCCAGCAGCCCCAGGGAGGCGACAGATACGCAGTATTTT
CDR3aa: CASSPREATDTQYF

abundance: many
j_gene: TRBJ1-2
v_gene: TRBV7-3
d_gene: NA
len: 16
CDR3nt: TGTGCCAGCAGCCCTGGCGGGACGGTGGCTAACTATGGCTACACCTTC
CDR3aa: CASSPGGTVANYGYTF

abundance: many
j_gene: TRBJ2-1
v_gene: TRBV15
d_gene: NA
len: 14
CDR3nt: TGTGCCACCAGCAGAGTGCCAAGAGGCGATGAGCAGTTCTTC
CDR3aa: CATSRVPRGDEQFF

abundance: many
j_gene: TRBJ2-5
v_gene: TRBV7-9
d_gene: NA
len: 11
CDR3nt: TGTGCCAGCGCACCGGGTGAGACCCAGTACTTC
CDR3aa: CASAPGETQYF

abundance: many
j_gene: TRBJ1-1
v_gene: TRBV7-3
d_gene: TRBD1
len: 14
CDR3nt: TGTGCCAGCAGCTTAAGACAGGGGGGCACTGAAGCTTTCTTT
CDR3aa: CASSLRQGGTEAFF

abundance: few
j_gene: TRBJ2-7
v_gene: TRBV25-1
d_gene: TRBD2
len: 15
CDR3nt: TGTGCCGGCAGTACACCGGGACTAGCGTCCTACGAGCAGTACTTC
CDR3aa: CAGSTPGLASYEQYF

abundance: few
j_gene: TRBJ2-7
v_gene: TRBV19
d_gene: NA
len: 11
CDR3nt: TGTGCCAGTAGAACTACCAACGAGCAGTACTTC
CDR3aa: CASRTTNEQYF

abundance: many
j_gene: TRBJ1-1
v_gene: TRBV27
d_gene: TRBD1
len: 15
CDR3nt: TGTGCCAGCAGTCCCCGGGGCAGGGGGGTTGGTGAAGCTTTCTTT
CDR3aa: CASSPRGRGVGEAFF

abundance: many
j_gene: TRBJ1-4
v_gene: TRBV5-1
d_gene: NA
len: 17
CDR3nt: TGCGCCAGCGGTGCTGGGGGGGGCCCCTCAACTAATGAAAAACTGTTTTTT
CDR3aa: CASGAGGGPSTNEKLFF

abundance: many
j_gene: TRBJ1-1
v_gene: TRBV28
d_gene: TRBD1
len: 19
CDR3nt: TGTGCCAGCAGCCCATACTATTATACAGGGGGCGCTTATAGGTCTGAAGCTTTCTTT
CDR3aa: CASSPYYYTGGAYRSEAFF

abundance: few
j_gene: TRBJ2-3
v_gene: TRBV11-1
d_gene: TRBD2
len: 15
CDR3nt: TGTGCCAGCAGCCTCTTAGCGGGTCCCACAGATACGCAGTATTTT
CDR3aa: CASSLLAGPTDTQYF

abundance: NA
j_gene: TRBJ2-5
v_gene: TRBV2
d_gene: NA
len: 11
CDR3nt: TGTGCCAGCAGCGCGGAGCGGACCCAGTACTTC
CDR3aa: CASSAERTQYF

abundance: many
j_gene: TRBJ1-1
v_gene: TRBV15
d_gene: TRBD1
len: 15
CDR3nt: TGTGCCACCAACATGGGACAGGGGGCAGACACTGAAGCTTTCTTT
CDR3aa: CATNMGQGADTEAFF

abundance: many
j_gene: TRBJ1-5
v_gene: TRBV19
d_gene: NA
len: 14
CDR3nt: TGTGCCAGTAAAGGAGGGGAGGACAATCAGCCCCAGCATTTT
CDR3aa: CASKGGEDNQPQHF

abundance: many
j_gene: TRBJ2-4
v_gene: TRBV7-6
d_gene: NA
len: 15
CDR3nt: TGTGCCAGCAGCACAGGGACACTCTACGGGGACATTCAGTACTTC
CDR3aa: CASSTGTLYGDIQYF

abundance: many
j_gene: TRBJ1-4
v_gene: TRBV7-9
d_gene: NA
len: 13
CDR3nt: TGTGCCAGCAGCTTTACAGGTGATGAAAAACTGTTTTTT
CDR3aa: CASSFTGDEKLFF

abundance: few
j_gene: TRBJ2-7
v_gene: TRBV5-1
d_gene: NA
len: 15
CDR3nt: TGCGCCAGCAGCACCGTGAGGGGGTATCCCTACGAGCAGTACTTC
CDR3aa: CASSTVRGYPYEQYF

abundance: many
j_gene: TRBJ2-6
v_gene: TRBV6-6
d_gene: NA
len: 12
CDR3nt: TGTGCCAGTGGCCCTGGGGCCAACGTCCTGACTTTC
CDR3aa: CASGPGANVLTF

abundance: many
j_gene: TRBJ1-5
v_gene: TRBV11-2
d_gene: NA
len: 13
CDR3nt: TGTGCCAGCAGCTTATCAGATAATCAGCCCCAGCATTTT
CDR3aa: CASSLSDNQPQHF

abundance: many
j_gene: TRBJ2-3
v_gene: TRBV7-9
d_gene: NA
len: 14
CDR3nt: TGTGCCAGCAGCTCAGGACTTAGCACAGATACGCAGTATTTT
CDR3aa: CASSSGLSTDTQYF

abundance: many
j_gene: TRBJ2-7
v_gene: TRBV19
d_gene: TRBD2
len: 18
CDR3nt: TGTGCCAGTAGTATTGCCGGACTAGCGGGGAGGGCAAGCTACGAGCAGTACTTC
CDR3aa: CASSIAGLAGRASYEQYF

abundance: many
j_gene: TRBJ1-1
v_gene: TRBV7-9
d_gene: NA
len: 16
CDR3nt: TGTGCCAGCAGCCCCCGGTTAAGACAGGTTAACACTGAAGCTTTCTTT
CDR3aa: CASSPRLRQVNTEAFF

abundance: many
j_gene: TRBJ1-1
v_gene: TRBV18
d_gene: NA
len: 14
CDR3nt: TGTGCCAGCTCACCCTACCAGCCGGGTACTGAAGCTTTCTTT
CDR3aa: CASSPYQPGTEAFF

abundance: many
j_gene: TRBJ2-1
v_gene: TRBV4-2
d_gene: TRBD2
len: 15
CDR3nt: TGTGCCAGCAGCGCCAGGACTAGTTACCTCGATGAGCAGTTCTTC
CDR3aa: CASSARTSYLDEQFF

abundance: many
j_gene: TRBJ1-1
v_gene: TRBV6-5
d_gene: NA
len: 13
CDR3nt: TGTGCCAGCAGTTATAGAGAGGGATTCGAAGCTTTCTTT
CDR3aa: CASSYREGFEAFF

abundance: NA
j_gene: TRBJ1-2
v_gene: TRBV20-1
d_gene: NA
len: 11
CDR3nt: TGCAGTGCTAGTCTCGGGGGAGGCTACACCTTC
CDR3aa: CSASLGGGYTF

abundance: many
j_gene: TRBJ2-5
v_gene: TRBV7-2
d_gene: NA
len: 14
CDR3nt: TGTGCCAGCAGCCCCTCGTATAGTTCAGAGACCCAGTACTTC
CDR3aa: CASSPSYSSETQYF

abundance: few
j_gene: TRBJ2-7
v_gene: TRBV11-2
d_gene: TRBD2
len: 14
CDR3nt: TGTGCCAGCAGCCTAGGACTAGAGGTCTACGAGCAGTACTTC
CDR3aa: CASSLGLEVYEQYF

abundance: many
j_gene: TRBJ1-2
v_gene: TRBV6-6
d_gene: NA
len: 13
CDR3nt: TGTGCCAGCAGTTACGACATCTCCCATGGCTACACCTTC
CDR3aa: CASSYDISHGYTF

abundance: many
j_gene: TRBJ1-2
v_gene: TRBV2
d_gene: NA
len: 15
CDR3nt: TGTGCCAGCAGCCACGCCTTCGGGGGGAGGAATGGCTACACCTTC
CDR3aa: CASSHAFGGRNGYTF

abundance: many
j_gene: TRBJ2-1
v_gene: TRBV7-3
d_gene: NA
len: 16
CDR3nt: TGTGCCAGCAGCTATACCTTCAGGGGTCTGGGCAATGAGCAGTTCTTC
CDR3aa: CASSYTFRGLGNEQFF

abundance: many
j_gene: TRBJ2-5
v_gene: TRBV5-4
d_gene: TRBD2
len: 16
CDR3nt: TGTGCCAGCAGCCGGCCTAGCGGGAGGGCTTTGGAGACCCAGTACTTC
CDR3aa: CASSRPSGRALETQYF

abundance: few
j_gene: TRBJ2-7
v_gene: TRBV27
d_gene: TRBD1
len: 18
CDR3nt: TGTGCCAGCAGTCTTCAATTTATCGACAGGGCCCTTTCCTACGAGCAGTACTTC
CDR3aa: CASSLQFIDRALSYEQYF

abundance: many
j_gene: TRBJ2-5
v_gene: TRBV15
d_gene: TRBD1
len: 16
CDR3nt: TGTGCCACCAGCAGAGATCGGACAGGGGCCTTGGAGACCCAGTACTTC
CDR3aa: CATSRDRTGALETQYF

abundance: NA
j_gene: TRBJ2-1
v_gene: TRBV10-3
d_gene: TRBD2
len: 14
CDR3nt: TGTGCCATCAGGAGGACTAGCGGGGGGACCGAGCAGTTCTTC
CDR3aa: CAIRRTSGGTEQFF

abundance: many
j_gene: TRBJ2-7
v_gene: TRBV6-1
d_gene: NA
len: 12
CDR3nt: TGTGCCAGCTTAGCCCGGGGCTACGAGCAGTACTTC
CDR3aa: CASLARGYEQYF

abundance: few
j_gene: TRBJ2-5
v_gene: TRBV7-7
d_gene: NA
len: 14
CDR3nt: TGTGCCAGCAGCTTAACAGGGACCTTAGAGGCCCAGTACTTC
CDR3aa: CASSLTGTLEAQYF

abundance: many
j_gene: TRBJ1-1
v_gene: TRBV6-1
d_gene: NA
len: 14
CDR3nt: TGTGCCAGCAGTGGGGTGAACGACTTTGCTGAAGCTTTCTTT
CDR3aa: CASSGVNDFAEAFF

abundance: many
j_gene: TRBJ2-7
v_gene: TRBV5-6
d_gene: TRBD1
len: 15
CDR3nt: TGTGCCAGCAGACTTAACAGGGGGTCTTCCTACGAGCAGTACTTC
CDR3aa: CASRLNRGSSYEQYF

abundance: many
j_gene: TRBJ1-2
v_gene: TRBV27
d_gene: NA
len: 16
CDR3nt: TGTGCCAGCAGTTTAAGCGGTACATTAGCTAACTATGGCTACACCTTC
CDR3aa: CASSLSGTLANYGYTF

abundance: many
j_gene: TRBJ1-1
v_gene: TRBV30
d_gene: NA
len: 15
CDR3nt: TGTGCCTGGAGTGATGACAGGTGGGCGAACACTGAAGCTTTCTTT
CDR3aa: CAWSDDRWANTEAFF

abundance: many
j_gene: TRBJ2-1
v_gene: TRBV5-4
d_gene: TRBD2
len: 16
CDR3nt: TGTGCCAGCAGCGGGCTAGCGGGAGGGACCTACAATGAGCAGTTCTTC
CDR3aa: CASSGLAGGTYNEQFF